These 15 T cell receptor beta chains originate from one sample sequenced in a study of T cell repertoires in cytomegalovirus infection. TCRdb reprocessed the reads via MiXCR and lists one record per CDR3 protein. The sample has a few hundred thousand distinct CDR3 sequences, around 9.5% seen once. Sequencing was performed on PBMCs. Receptors were obtained from a human donor in good health (CMV status not recorded). Some clones in this sample may be carry-over from other donors' samples.

The table lists this clonotype with a few counts. The rearrangement links TRBV7-2 to TRBJ2-3; D unclear. The CDR3 runs 13 residues. Germline loops: CDR1 SGHTA, CDR2 FQGNSA. Between the trimmed V and J ends, which lost 1 base and 5 bases, there was a span of 7 bases. In nucleotides, the CDR3 is TGTGCCAGCAGCTTAGTTCATCAAGATACGCAGTATTTT. Protein: CASSLVHQDTQYF.

V gene TRBV7-9 combines with J gene TRBJ2-2; no reliable D call. The CDR3 sequence is 12 residues long. The V end was cut by 5 bases, the J end by 6 bases, with 7 bases between. Looked up from germline, CDR1 is SEHNR and CDR2 is FQNEAQ (reference sequence). CDR3 DNA sequence: TGTGCCAGCAGCCCAAAACCCGGGGAGCTGTTTTTT. As protein: CASSPKPGELFF.

The V call is TRBV29-1, the J call TRBJ1-5; D remains unclear. V shed 1 base and J shed 4 bases, with 8 bases lying between them. The germline V gene has CDR1 SQVTM and CDR2 ANQGSEA. This CDR3 comprises 13 residues. CDR3 in amino acids: CSVEGDQNQPQHF. DNA for the CDR3: TGCAGCGTTGAAGGGGATCAAAATCAGCCCCAGCATTTT.

This clonotype was found a few times. The chain combines TRBV15 with TRBJ2-3; TRBD2 might be the D (6 bases). CDR3 length: 15 residues. V lost 1 base to trimming and J lost 1 base, with 9 bases between them. Germline lookup yields CDR1 LNHNV and CDR2 YYDKDF (reference sequence). The CDR3, as DNA: TGTGCCACCAGCAGAGTTCCGGGGGGCACAGATACGCAGTATTTT. The encoded protein is CATSRVPGGTDTQYF.

A few counts support this clonotype. The chain uses TRBV30 and TRBJ1-5; D is uncertain. V gave up 5 bases and J gave up 2 bases, with 16 bases separating them. CDR1 and CDR2 (germline): GTSNPN, SVGIG (reference sequence). The CDR3 is made up of 15 amino acids. CDR3 sequence reads: CAWGRRGAGNQPQHF. The CDR3, as DNA: TGTGCCTGGGGACGGCGTGGAGCGGGCAATCAGCCCCAGCATTTT.

This chain connects TRBV6-5 to TRBJ1-1; D perhaps matches TRBD1 (5 bases). This CDR3 has 15 residues. Trimming left V 2 bases short and J 6 bases short, with 16 bases between. From germline, CDR1 is MNHEY and CDR2 SVGAGI. The DNA of the CDR3 is TGTGCCAGCAGTTACCGCGCGGGGGTAAGGGCTGAAGCTTTCTTT. Its translation is CASSYRAGVRAEAFF.

This chain connects TRBV5-4 to TRBJ2-4; unclear D gene. The CDR3 length is 14 residues. Deletions cut 1 base from V and 8 bases from J, with 13 bases between. Looked up from germline, CDR1 is SGHNT and CDR2 is YYREEE (reference sequence). CDR3 in amino acids: CASSLWATPDIQYF. CDR3 nucleotide sequence: TGTGCCAGCAGCTTGTGGGCCACTCCAGACATTCAGTACTTC. Looking up the rest from reference TRBV5-4 and TRBJ2-4 gives the full variable domain: ETGVTQSPTHLIKTRGQQVTLRCSSQSGHNTVSWYQQALGQGPQFIFQYYREEENGRGNFPPRFSGLQFPNYSSELNVNALELDDSALYLCASSLWATPDIQYFGAGTRLSVL.

This clonotype was seen at least ten times. The chain couples TRBV12-3 or TRBV12-4 to TRBJ2-1, with D possibly TRBD2 on 6 matching bases. V lost 4 bases and J 0 bases, leaving 16 bases between the germline ends. This CDR3 is built from 17 residues. The CDR3 sequence is CASSSYGEEGSYNEQFF. The CDR3 bases are TGTGCCAGCAGTTCCTACGGGGAGGAAGGCTCCTACAATGAGCAGTTCTTC.

This clonotype was detected only a few times. CDR3: CASSYMASSYNEQFF. CDR3 in DNA: TGTGCCAGCAGTTATATGGCCAGCTCCTACAATGAGCAGTTCTTC. This rearrangement joins TRBV6-6 to TRBJ2-1, with unresolved D. The CDR3 runs 15 residues. Trimming cost V 3 bases and J 0 bases, with 9 bases left between them. Germline V gene lookup returns CDR1 MNHNY and CDR2 SVGAGI (reference sequence).

V and J are TRBV19 and TRBJ1-1, with unresolved D. From germline, CDR1 is LNHDA and CDR2 SQIVND (reference sequence). The CDR3 runs 15 residues. Trimming took 4 bases from V and 3 from J, leaving 15 bases between them. In DNA form, the CDR3 reads TGTGCCAGTAGTACCGAGGGAGGACGGTACACTGAAGCTTTCTTT. It translates to CASSTEGGRYTEAFF.

This chain's CDR3 is CAWSVKGQGSRYEQYF. The CDR3 DNA reads as TGTGCCTGGAGTGTAAAAGGGCAGGGGTCACGTTACGAGCAGTACTTC. The rearrangement uses TRBV30 and TRBJ2-7; D possibly corresponds to TRBD1 (6 bases). The CDR3 totals 16 residues. V lost 0 bases and J lost 4, with 19 bases in between. Germline lookup yields CDR1 GTSNPN and CDR2 SVGIG (reference sequence).

With respect to this clonotype: A much larger clone lies a single base off, so this may be a read error. The chain combines TRBV27 with TRBJ2-7; 7 nucleotides align to TRBD2. The CDR3 loop spans 12 amino acids. Germline V CDR1 and CDR2: MNHEY, SMNVEV (reference sequence). Losses at the gene ends were 8 bases for V and 7 bases for J; bases not matched to a gene: 8. The DNA of the CDR3 is TGTGCCAGCGCTGGGAGGGCAAGGGAGCAGTACTTC. It specifies CASAGRAREQYF.

This clonotype occurred once. This chain uses TRBV4-1 with TRBJ2-1, with 8 bases that match TRBD2. V was pared by 0 bases and J by 7 bases, with 11 bases of the junction left unmatched. This CDR3 has 17 residues. Germline CDR1 reads MGHRA; CDR2 reads YSYEKL. For the CDR3, the DNA is TGCGCCAGCAGCCAAGACGCGGGAGGAGGGCTGCGAAATGAGCAGTTCTTC. As protein: CASSQDAGGGLRNEQFF.

The chain carries TRBV6-6 and TRBJ2-1; D unclear. CDR3 length: 8 residues. Germline CDR1 MNHNY, CDR2 SVGAGI (reference sequence). Deletions cut 8 bases from V and 15 bases from J, with 8 bases between. The CDR3 region is CASPPPFF. Here the CDR3 DNA reads TGTGCCAGCCCGCCCCCGTTCTTC.

This clonotype was seen ten or more times. The CDR3 region is CASSLVALRRQETQYF. CDR3 sequence (DNA): TGTGCCAGCAGCTTAGTAGCCCTCCGTCGGCAAGAGACCCAGTACTTC. This chain uses TRBV11-2 with TRBJ2-5; D uncertain. The CDR3 is 16 amino acids. V was trimmed by 1 base and J by 2 bases, leaving 14 bases between them. CDR1 is SGHAT, CDR2 FQNNGV, per germline.